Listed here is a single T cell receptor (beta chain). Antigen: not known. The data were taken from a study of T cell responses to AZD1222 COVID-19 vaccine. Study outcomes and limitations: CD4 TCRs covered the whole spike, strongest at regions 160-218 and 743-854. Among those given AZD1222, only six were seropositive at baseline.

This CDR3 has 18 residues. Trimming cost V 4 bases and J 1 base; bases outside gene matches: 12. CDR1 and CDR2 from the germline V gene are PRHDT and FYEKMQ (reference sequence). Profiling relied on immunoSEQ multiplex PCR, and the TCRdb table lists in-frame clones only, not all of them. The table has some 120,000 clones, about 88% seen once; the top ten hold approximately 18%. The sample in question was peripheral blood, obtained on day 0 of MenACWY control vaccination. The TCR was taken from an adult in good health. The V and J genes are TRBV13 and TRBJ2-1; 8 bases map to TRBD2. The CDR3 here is CASSSLAEGPRSYNEQFF. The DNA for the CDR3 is TGTGCCAGCAGCTCACTAGCGGAGGGCCCTCGGTCCTACAATGAGCAGTTCTTC. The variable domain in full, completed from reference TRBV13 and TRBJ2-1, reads AAGVIQSPRHLIKEKRETATLKCYPIPRHDTVYWYQQGPGQDPQFLISFYEKMQSDKGSIPDRFSAQQFSDYHSELNMSSLELGDSALYFCASSSLAEGPRSYNEQFFGPGTRLTVL.